Below, 21 T cell receptor beta chains from the same sample are listed, as sequenced in a study of cytomegalovirus exposure and HLA in healthy donors. The PCR contained 60 Vbeta and 13 Jbeta primers. The method was immunoSEQ multiplex PCR; TCRdb's version includes in-frame clones alone and lacks a portion of them. The listing records tens of thousands of clones. The sequenced material came from PBMCs. All receptors derive from a man aged 50-60 years in good health and CMV-seropositive.

This chain uses TRBV9 with TRBJ1-4; possibly TRBD1 for D (6 bases). Germline CDR1 is SGDLS and CDR2 is YYNGEE. The CDR3 is 17 residues long. V lost 0 bases and J 0 bases, leaving 12 bases between the germline ends. DNA for the CDR3: TGTGCCAGCAGCGTAGGGGCAGGGGCGGCAACTAATGAAAAACTGTTTTTT. Its translation: CASSVGAGAATNEKLFF.

V gene TRBV29-1 combines with J gene TRBJ1-2; D unclear. This CDR3 contains 13 residues. Germline CDR1 SQVTM, CDR2 ANQGSEA. The V end lost 5 bases, the J end lost 5 bases, and 15 bases lay between the germline ends. DNA for the CDR3: TGCAGCGTTTATCCGGCGGATCAGTATGGCTACACCTTC. This translates into CSVYPADQYGYTF.

The chain employs TRBV6-1 and TRBJ2-5; 9 bases are a match to TRBD1. Unmatched junction bases numbered 9, after V lost 8 bases and J lost 5 bases. Looked up from germline, CDR1 is MNHNS and CDR2 is SASEGT. There are 14 residues in the CDR3. This chain's CDR3 is CASWDREVLETQYF. CDR3 DNA sequence: TGTGCCAGCTGGGACAGGGAGGTTCTTGAGACCCAGTACTTC.

The chain has TRBV28 and TRBJ2-7; weak D call: TRBD1 (6 bases). The CDR3 runs 14 residues. V gave up 6 bases and J gave up 3 bases, with 15 bases separating them. Germline loops: CDR1 MDHEN, CDR2 SYDVKM. CDR3 DNA sequence: TGTGCCAGCAGCCCACAGGGCGCGGGCTACGAGCAGTACTTC. As protein: CASSPQGAGYEQYF. The full variable domain, rest sourced from reference TRBV28 and TRBJ2-7, is DVKVTQSSRYLVKRTGEKVFLECVQDMDHENMFWYRQDPGLGLRLIYFSYDVKMKEKGDIPEGYSVSREKKERFSLILESASTNQTSMYLCASSPQGAGYEQYFGPGTRLTVT.

The rearrangement links TRBV12-5 to TRBJ2-7; D uncertain. CDR3 length equals 12 residues. V was cut by 5 bases and J by 4 bases, with 9 bases left in between. The V gene's germline CDR1 is LGHNT and CDR2 FRNRAP. The DNA for the CDR3 is TGTGCTAGTGGTCCTCTTTATTACGAGCAGTACTTC. Protein sequence: CASGPLYYEQYF. The complete variable domain, with remaining parts taken from reference TRBV12-5 and TRBJ2-7, reads DARVTQTPRHKVTEMGQEVTMRCQPILGHNTVFWYRQTMMQGLELLAYFRNRAPLDDSGMPKDRFSAEMPDATLATLKIQPSEPRDSAVYFCASGPLYYEQYFGPGTRLTVT.

This chain links TRBV27 with TRBJ1-1, with 7 bases fitting TRBD1. CDR1 MNHEY and CDR2 SMNVEV come from the germline V gene (reference sequence). V trimming: 5 bases; J trimming: 5 bases; junction bases outside the gene matches: 8. This CDR3 is 14 amino acids long. For the CDR3, the DNA is TGTGCCAGCAGTCCTAACAGGGGTGGTACTGAAGCTTTCTTT. Translating it yields CASSPNRGGTEAFF.

The CDR3 DNA reads as TGTGCCATCAGTGAGGGAACAGGGATGAGCAATCAGCCCCAGCATTTT. It yields the protein CAISEGTGMSNQPQHF. The chain has TRBV10-3 and TRBJ1-5; tentative D call: TRBD1 (6 bases). The CDR3 consists of 16 residues. The V and J ends lost 2 bases and 1 base respectively, with 12 bases between them. The germline V gene encodes CDR1 ENHRY and CDR2 SYGVKD.

The chain links TRBV5-5 to TRBJ1-2, with D maybe TRBD1 (6 bases). V lost 4 bases and J lost 1, with 17 bases in between. The germline CDR1 and CDR2 sequences are SGHKS and YYEKEE (reference sequence). The CDR3 has 16 residues. The CDR3 DNA reads as TGTGCCAGCAGCGGACAGCCAGGGTATTATAACTATGGCTACACCTTC. It codes for CASSGQPGYYNYGYTF.

The CDR3 sequence is CASSTTGGSEQYV. CDR3 DNA sequence: TGTGCCAGCTCGACGACAGGGGGCAGCGAGCAGTACGTC. The chain couples TRBV18 to TRBJ2-7; 10 bases align to TRBD1. The germline CDR1 and CDR2 sequences are KGHSH and LQKENI. The junction had 5 bases not matched to a gene; V was cut back by 6 bases and J by 6 bases. The CDR3 extends over 13 amino acids.

The gene calls are TRBV13 and TRBJ2-4; 8 nucleotides align to TRBD1. Trimming at V came to 5 bases and at J to 8 bases, leaving 8 bases not matched to a gene. Per the germline V gene, CDR1 is PRHDT and CDR2 is FYEKMQ (reference sequence). The CDR3 sequence is 14 residues long. DNA for the CDR3: TGTGCCAGCAGCCCCAGGGGGCGGGTAGACATTCAGTACTTC. Residues: CASSPRGRVDIQYF.

The rearrangement uses TRBV5-1 and TRBJ2-1, with TRBD1 matching over 7 bases. The trim removed 0 bases at V and 9 bases at J, leaving 6 bases unmatched. This CDR3 region has 14 residues. Germline V gives CDR1 SGHRS, CDR2 YFSETQ. The CDR3 is CASSLGPDRVEQFF. The CDR3 DNA is TGCGCCAGCAGCTTGGGGCCCGACAGGGTTGAGCAGTTCTTC.

The chain uses TRBV10-3 and TRBJ2-7; 11 bases are a match to TRBD1. CDR3 length: 13 amino acids. V was clipped by 10 bases and J by 6 bases; unmatched bases: 8. Germline V gene data show CDR1 as ENHRY and CDR2 as SYGVKD. The CDR3 DNA is TGTGCCACTAGTGTGGGGACAGGGGGCGAGCAGTACTTC. Translating gives CATSVGTGGEQYF.

The chain is built from TRBV29-1 and TRBJ2-5; 7 bases are a match to TRBD2. Germline values: CDR1 SQVTM, CDR2 ANQGSEA. The CDR3 is 13 residues long. Unmatched junction bases numbered 6, after V lost 7 bases and J lost 1 base. In DNA form, the CDR3 reads TGCAGCGCCAGGCGGGGGACCCAAGAGACCCAGTACTTC. Its protein product is CSARRGTQETQYF. The variable domain in full, with the rest retrieved from reference TRBV29-1 and TRBJ2-5, is SAVISQKPSRDICQRGTSLTIQCQVDSQVTMMFWYRQQPGQSLTLIATANQGSEATYESGFVIDKFPISRPNLTFSTLTVSNMSPEDSSIYLCSARRGTQETQYFGPGTRLLVL.

The V call is TRBV28, the J call TRBJ2-7; tentative D call: TRBD1 (6 bases). V was clipped by 2 bases and J by 1 base, with 12 bases between them. There are 15 residues in the CDR3. Germline-derived CDR1 and CDR2 are MDHEN and SYDVKM. The chain's CDR3 is CASSLSNRESYEQYV. As DNA, the CDR3 is TGTGCCAGCAGTTTAAGTAACAGGGAGTCCTACGAGCAGTACGTC.

This chain links TRBV30 with TRBJ2-1; 8 bases fit TRBD2. Germline trimming cut 3 bases from V and 15 bases from J; bases unmatched to any gene: 10. Germline V gene data show CDR1 as GTSNPN and CDR2 as SVGIG (reference sequence). The CDR3 totals 12 residues. CDR3 region: CAWSPIGGRMFF. In DNA, the CDR3 is TGTGCCTGGAGCCCTATTGGCGGGAGGATGTTCTTC. Full variable domain (remainder filled in from reference TRBV30 and TRBJ2-1): SQTIHQWPATLVQPVGSPLSLECTVEGTSNPNLYWYRQAAGRGLQLLFYSVGIGQISSEVPQNLSASRPQDRQFILSSKKLLLSDSGFYLCAWSPIGGRMFFGPGTRLTVL.

V and J are TRBV7-9 and TRBJ2-3; 14 bases fit TRBD2. In germline, CDR1 is SEHNR, CDR2 FQNEAQ (reference sequence). CDR3 size: 18 residues. With 4 bases clipped from V and 6 bases from J, the junction kept 12 bases outside the gene matches. The CDR3 is CASSSQYGTSGSRDTQYF. The CDR3 DNA reads TGTGCCAGCAGCTCCCAGTATGGGACTAGCGGGAGTCGGGATACGCAGTATTTT.

This chain links TRBV6-1 with TRBJ2-3, with 9 bases matching TRBD1. Germline CDR1 is MNHNS and CDR2 is SASEGT. The CDR3 contains 15 residues. Trimming removed 6 bases from V and 1 base from J; junction bases left unmatched: 5. CDR3 coding DNA: TGTGCCAGCAGAACAGGGGGCTCTGGCACAGATACGCAGTATTTT. Encoded protein: CASRTGGSGTDTQYF.

This chain connects TRBV9 to TRBJ2-3; TRBD2 matches at 8 bases. Looked up from germline, CDR1 is SGDLS and CDR2 is YYNGEE. V trimming: 2 bases; J trimming: 4 bases; junction bases outside the gene matches: 6. The CDR3 sequence is 15 residues long. The DNA for the CDR3 is TGTGCCAGCAGCGTTACTAGCGGATCATCAGATACGCAGTATTTT. As protein: CASSVTSGSSDTQYF.

The chain has TRBV7-2 and TRBJ2-1; TRBD2 matches at 14 bases. Trimming removed 3 bases from V and 10 bases from J; junction bases left unmatched: 2. This CDR3 is 14 amino acids long. Germline lookup yields CDR1 SGHTA and CDR2 FQGNSA. CDR3 DNA: TGTGCCAGCAGCTTGACTAGCGGGAGGGGCGAGCAGTTCTTC. Its protein product is CASSLTSGRGEQFF.

The rearrangement uses TRBV29-1 and TRBJ2-7; 7 positions agree with TRBD2. Trimming removed 4 bases from V and 5 bases from J; junction bases left unmatched: 8. Per germline, CDR1 SQVTM and CDR2 ANQGSEA. The CDR3 consists of 13 residues. DNA of the CDR3: TGCAGCGTTGTAAAGCGCAGCGGGGACGAGCAGTACTTC. Residues: CSVVKRSGDEQYF.

The chain employs TRBV18 and TRBJ1-5; D may be TRBD1 (5 bases). Germline-derived CDR1 and CDR2 are KGHSH and LQKENI. This CDR3 is 13 amino acids long. V was trimmed by 3 bases and J by 4 bases, leaving 7 bases between them. The CDR3 region is CASSPSGNQPQHF. In DNA form, the CDR3 reads TGTGCCAGCTCACCGTCAGGGAATCAGCCCCAGCATTTT.